These 18 T cell receptor beta chains share one sample of origin, sequenced in a study of cytomegalovirus exposure and HLA in healthy donors. The PCR ran on 60 Vbeta and 13 Jbeta primers. Only in-frame clones appear in the TCRdb table, and some are missing; sequencing was by immunoSEQ multiplex PCR. The table lists roughly 260,000 clones, 84% of them singletons. Sequences were obtained from PBMCs. Source of these receptors: a woman in her thirties or forties in good health and CMV-seropositive.

This clone came up once. V is TRBV19 and J is TRBJ2-7; 7 bases are shared with TRBD2. J was trimmed by 3 bases and V by 5 bases; bases with no gene match: 10. The CDR3 contains 15 residues. Germline values: CDR1 LNHDA, CDR2 SQIVND (reference sequence). CDR3 in amino acids: CASSASAGDVYEQYF. In DNA form, the CDR3 reads TGTGCCAGTAGTGCCTCTGCGGGAGATGTCTACGAGCAGTACTTC.

The CDR3 DNA reads TGTGCCAGCAGCGTAGACGGACAGGATCCCACTGAAGCTTTCTTT. This encodes CASSVDGQDPTEAFF. The gene calls are TRBV9 and TRBJ1-1; TRBD1 aligns across 7 bases. J lost 4 bases, V lost 0 bases, and 6 bases had no gene match. CDR3 size: 15 residues. CDR1 and CDR2 from the germline V gene are SGDLS and YYNGEE.

The chain uses TRBV7-2 and TRBJ2-7, with a possible D match to TRBD1 (5 bases). The germline CDR1 and CDR2 sequences are SGHTA and FQGNSA. The CDR3 consists of 15 residues. Between the trimmed V and J ends, which lost 3 bases and 3 bases, there was a span of 15 bases. The CDR3 coding sequence is TGTGCCAGCAGCTTGTCTGCAGGGTGGGACTACGAGCAGTACTTC. Amino acids: CASSLSAGWDYEQYF.

This clone was detected only a few times. CDR3 DNA: TGTGCCAGCAGTTACGGGGCCGACACTGAAGCTTTCTTT. Translation: CASSYGADTEAFF. This sequence joins TRBV6-5 and TRBJ1-1, with D possibly matching TRBD1 (5 bases). Germline V CDR1 and CDR2: MNHEY, SVGAGI. The CDR3 has 13 residues. Trimming took 2 bases from V and 3 from J, leaving 7 bases between them.

The J gene is TRBJ2-5, the V gene TRBV29-1; no clear D. The V and J ends lost 4 bases and 1 base respectively, with 7 bases between them. CDR3 length equals 12 residues. The germline V gene has CDR1 SQVTM and CDR2 ANQGSEA. Written as DNA, the CDR3 is TGCAGCGTTGTGTTCCGCCAAGAGACCCAGTACTTC. Amino acids: CSVVFRQETQYF.

This chain connects TRBV20-1 to TRBJ2-1; D unresolved. The CDR3 covers 11 residues. Between the trimmed V and J ends, which lost 6 bases and 9 bases, there was a span of 12 bases. Per the germline V gene, CDR1 is DFQATT and CDR2 is SNEGSKA (reference sequence). Here the CDR3 DNA reads TGCAGTGCCCCTACCCCAGGTGAGCAGTTCTTC. Translation gives CSAPTPGEQFF.

The gene calls are TRBV5-6 and TRBJ2-7; D possibly corresponds to TRBD1 (5 bases). This CDR3 has 15 residues. Germline CDR1 SGHDT, CDR2 YYEEEE. V was trimmed by 1 base and J by 5 bases, leaving 16 bases between them. In DNA form, the CDR3 reads TGTGCCAGCAGCTTGTTGGACAAAGGGATCCACGAGCAGTACTTC. It translates to CASSLLDKGIHEQYF.

The genes are TRBV13 and TRBJ1-2, with 8 bases that match TRBD1. This CDR3 is 16 amino acids long. V was clipped by 5 bases and J by 2 bases; unmatched bases: 10. From germline, CDR1 is PRHDT and CDR2 FYEKMQ (reference sequence). Here the CDR3 reads CASSRKTGANNYGYTF. CDR3 nucleotide sequence: TGTGCCAGCAGCCGCAAGACAGGGGCGAACAACTATGGCTACACCTTC.

The count of this clone is one. The CDR3 is CASSPTSGRAYEQYF. The CDR3 DNA is TGTGCCAGCAGCCCGACTAGCGGGAGGGCCTACGAGCAGTACTTC. The chain recombines TRBV28 with TRBJ2-7, with 14 nucleotides matching TRBD2. The CDR3 has 15 residues. J gave up 2 bases and V 6 bases, and 3 bases lay outside the gene matches. CDR1 is MDHEN, CDR2 SYDVKM, per germline.

The genes are TRBV15 and TRBJ2-1; 9 bases are shared with TRBD2. The CDR3 contains 16 residues. The junction had 11 bases not matched to a gene; V was cut back by 4 bases and J by 7 bases. Germline CDR1 LNHNV, CDR2 YYDKDF (reference sequence). CDR3 residues: CATSNGAAGGGNEQFF. DNA for the CDR3: TGTGCCACCAGCAACGGTGCGGCGGGAGGGGGGAATGAGCAGTTCTTC.

The chain uses TRBV28 and TRBJ2-1; 11 positions match TRBD2. Germline CDR1 and CDR2: MDHEN and SYDVKM. With 4 bases clipped from V and 4 bases from J, the junction kept 6 bases outside the gene matches. This CDR3 is 16 amino acids long. The CDR3 region is CASSSFSGRGYNEQFF. The CDR3 nucleotides read TGTGCCAGCAGTTCCTTTAGCGGGAGGGGATACAATGAGCAGTTCTTC. Complete variable domain (other parts from reference TRBV28 and TRBJ2-1): DVKVTQSSRYLVKRTGEKVFLECVQDMDHENMFWYRQDPGLGLRLIYFSYDVKMKEKGDIPEGYSVSREKKERFSLILESASTNQTSMYLCASSSFSGRGYNEQFFGPGTRLTVL.

This chain links TRBV7-9 with TRBJ2-1, with D possibly TRBD2 on 5 matching bases. The germline V and J ends were trimmed by 4 bases and 9 bases, with 10 bases remaining between them. CDR1 is SEHNR, CDR2 FQNEAQ, per germline (reference sequence). The CDR3 has 12 amino acids. The CDR3 is CASSSVGGEQFF. The CDR3 bases are TGTGCCAGCAGCTCAGTAGGAGGTGAGCAGTTCTTC.

V is TRBV6-5 and J is TRBJ1-2, with D possibly being TRBD1 (5 bases). Germline V gene sequence: CDR1 MNHEY, CDR2 SVGAGI. The length of the CDR3 is 13 residues. V was shortened by 2 bases and J by 8 bases, with 12 bases between the two germline ends. The CDR3 DNA follows: TGTGCCAGCAGTTACCAGGGATTGGGGGGCTACACCTTC. Translated: CASSYQGLGGYTF.

Concerning this clone itself: The junction shows a germline mismatch at one end, possibly a read error. The chain combines TRBV9 with TRBJ2-1; D is possibly TRBD2 (6 bases). The CDR3 length is 15 residues. CDR1 SGDLS and CDR2 YYNGEE come from the germline V gene. DNA of the CDR3: TGTGCCGGCAGCGTAGGTCTAGCGACCTACAATGAGCAGTTCTTC. Residues: CAGSVGLATYNEQFF.

The V call is TRBV11-1, the J call TRBJ2-7, with no clear D. The germline V gene has CDR1 SGHAT and CDR2 FQDESV (reference sequence). CDR3 length: 14 residues. V shed 1 base and J shed 3 bases, with 10 bases lying between them. The CDR3 DNA sequence: TGTGCCAGCAGCTTAGTCGGTCTAGGCTACGAGCAGTACTTC. The encoded protein is CASSLVGLGYEQYF.

The chain joins TRBV19 to TRBJ1-5, with 9 bases lining up with TRBD1. This CDR3 spans 15 amino acids. The germline gives CDR1 LNHDA, CDR2 SQIVND (reference sequence). With 4 bases clipped from V and 4 bases from J, the junction kept 5 bases outside the gene matches. The CDR3 region has the DNA TGTGCCAGTAGTACCACCGGGACAGGGAATCAGCCCCAGCATTTT. This encodes CASSTTGTGNQPQHF.

This chain uses TRBV11-3 with TRBJ1-2, with TRBD1 identical over 11 bases. The CDR3 runs to 13 residues. V was clipped by 5 bases and J by 7 bases; unmatched bases: 3. Germline CDR1 reads SGHNT; CDR2 reads YENEEA. The CDR3 loop reads CASSRDRGSGYTF. CDR3 DNA: TGTGCCAGCAGCAGGGACAGGGGGAGTGGCTACACCTTC.

The rearrangement links TRBV19 to TRBJ2-3, with TRBD1 matching 8 bases. This CDR3 has 14 residues. The junction had 3 bases not matched to a gene; V was cut back by 4 bases and J by 3 bases. The V gene's germline CDR1 is LNHDA and CDR2 SQIVND (reference sequence). CDR3: CASSTQGGTDTQYF. CDR3 bases: TGTGCCAGTAGTACACAGGGGGGAACAGATACGCAGTATTTT.